This is a list of T cell receptor beta chains from one sample in a study of CD8+ T cells in alopecia areata. The repertoire was sequenced with immunoSEQ multiplex PCR; TCRdb's copy has only in-frame clones and lacks some. The data hold roughly 210,000 clones, with around 43% observed a single time. This sample comprised CD4+ T cells sorted from blood, obtained at approximately week 39, from a patient treated with tofacitinib. These receptors all stem from a human donor with alopecia areata. The CDR3 runs from the conserved cysteine through the conserved F or W. A D gene is named only where the DNA matches it firmly. Some rows have no size entry. The others give once, few or many, or a class for an expanded clone.

v_gene	abundance	j_gene	d_gene	CDR3aa	CDR3nt
TRBV19	few	TRBJ2-2	TRBD2	CASFGRDTGELFF	TGTGCCAGTTTCGGGAGGGACACCGGGGAGCTGTTTTTT
TRBV29-1	-	TRBJ2-1	-	CSVEVRSSYNEQFF	TGCAGCGTTGAAGTCCGGAGCTCCTACAATGAGCAGTTCTTC
TRBV29-1	-	TRBJ2-7	-	CSVGQGNSYEQYF	TGCAGCGTTGGTCAGGGGAACTCCTACGAGCAGTACTTC
TRBV5-1	-	TRBJ2-5	-	CASSPSSETQYF	TGCGCCAGCAGCCCTTCCTCAGAGACCCAGTACTTC
TRBV15	-	TRBJ2-7	-	CATSRDGETSEQYF	TGTGCCACCAGCAGAGATGGAGAAACGAGCGAGCAGTACTTC
TRBV11-1	-	TRBJ2-5	-	CASSLDRSEGTQYF	TGTGCCAGCAGCTTAGATCGGTCCGAGGGGACCCAGTACTTC
TRBV28	-	TRBJ1-2	-	CASSWGPANYGYTF	TGTGCCAGCAGTTGGGGACCGGCAAACTATGGCTACACCTTC
TRBV25-1	-	TRBJ2-2	-	CASSESGRAPTGELFF	TGTGCCAGCAGTGAATCCGGCAGGGCTCCCACCGGGGAGCTGTTTTTT
TRBV6-5	-	TRBJ2-5	-	CASRHNGRQETQYF	TGTGCCAGCAGACATAACGGACGGCAAGAGACCCAGTACTTC
TRBV5-1	-	TRBJ2-7	-	CASSLDRLGEQYF	TGCGCCAGCAGCTTAGACAGGCTGGGGGAGCAGTACTTC
TRBV29-1	-	TRBJ2-1	-	CSVEPGVEQFF	TGCAGCGTTGAGCCGGGGGTTGAGCAGTTCTTC
TRBV30	few	TRBJ1-5	-	CAWDEDTRNQPQHF	TGTGCCTGGGATGAGGACACCCGCAATCAGCCCCAGCATTTT
TRBV5-1	few	TRBJ2-7	TRBD1	CASSSDRGSAEQYF	TGCGCCAGCAGCTCGGACAGGGGCTCAGCCGAGCAGTACTTC
TRBV28	-	TRBJ1-1	-	CASNSVNTEAFF	TGTGCCAGCAATTCGGTGAACACTGAAGCTTTCTTT
TRBV30	-	TRBJ2-7	TRBD1	CAYPPGQGLLSYEQYF	TGTGCCTACCCTCCGGGACAGGGACTTCTTTCCTACGAGCAGTACTTC
TRBV7-3	few	TRBJ2-3	-	CASSRRPTQDTQYF	TGTGCCAGCAGCCGCCGGCCGACACAAGATACGCAGTATTTT
TRBV7-2	-	TRBJ2-5	TRBD2	CASSRGTTTETQYF	TGTGCCAGCAGTCGAGGGACTACAACAGAGACCCAGTACTTC
TRBV7-2	few	TRBJ2-7	-	CASSPKQGRLYYEQYF	TGTGCCAGCAGCCCGAAACAGGGGAGGTTGTACTACGAGCAGTACTTC
TRBV11-2	-	TRBJ2-1	-	CASSLGLQTIALNEQFF	TGTGCCAGCAGCTTAGGTCTCCAGACCATCGCACTCAATGAGCAGTTCTTC